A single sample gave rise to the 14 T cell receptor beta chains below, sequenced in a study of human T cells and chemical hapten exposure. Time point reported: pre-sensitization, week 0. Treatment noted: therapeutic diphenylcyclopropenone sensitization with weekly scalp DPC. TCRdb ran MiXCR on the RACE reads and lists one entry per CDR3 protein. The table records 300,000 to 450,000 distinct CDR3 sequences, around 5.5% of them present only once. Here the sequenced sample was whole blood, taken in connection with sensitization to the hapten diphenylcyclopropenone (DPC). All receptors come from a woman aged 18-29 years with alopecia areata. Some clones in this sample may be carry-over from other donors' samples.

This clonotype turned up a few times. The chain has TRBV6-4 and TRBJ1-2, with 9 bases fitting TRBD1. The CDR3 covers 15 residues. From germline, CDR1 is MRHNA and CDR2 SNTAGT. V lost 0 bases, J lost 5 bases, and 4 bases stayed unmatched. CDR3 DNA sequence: TGTGCCAGCAGTGACTCGGAACAGGGGGCTTATGGCTACACCTTC. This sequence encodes CASSDSEQGAYGYTF.

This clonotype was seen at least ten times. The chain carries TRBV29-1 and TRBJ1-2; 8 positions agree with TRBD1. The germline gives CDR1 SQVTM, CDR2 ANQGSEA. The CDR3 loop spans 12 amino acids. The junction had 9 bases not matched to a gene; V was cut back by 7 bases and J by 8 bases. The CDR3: CSGRSQGEGYTF. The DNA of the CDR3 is TGCAGCGGTCGCTCACAGGGGGAAGGCTACACCTTC. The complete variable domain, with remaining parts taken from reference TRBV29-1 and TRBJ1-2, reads SAVISQKPSRDICQRGTSLTIQCQVDSQVTMMFWYRQQPGQSLTLIATANQGSEATYESGFVIDKFPISRPNLTFSTLTVSNMSPEDSSIYLCSGRSQGEGYTFGSGTRLTVV.

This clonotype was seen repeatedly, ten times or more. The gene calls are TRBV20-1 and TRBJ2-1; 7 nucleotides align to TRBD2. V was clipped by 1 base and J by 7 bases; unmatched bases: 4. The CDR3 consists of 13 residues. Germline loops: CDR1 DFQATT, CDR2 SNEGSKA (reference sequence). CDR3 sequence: CSARGPGGNEQFF. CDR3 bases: TGCAGTGCTAGAGGCCCCGGGGGGAATGAGCAGTTCTTC.

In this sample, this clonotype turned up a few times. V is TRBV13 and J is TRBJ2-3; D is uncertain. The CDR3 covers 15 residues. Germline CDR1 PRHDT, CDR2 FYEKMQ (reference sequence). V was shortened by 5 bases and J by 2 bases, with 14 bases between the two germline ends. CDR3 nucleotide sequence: TGTGCCAGCAGCCCACGCGGTAAGCCCACAGATACGCAGTATTTT. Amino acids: CASSPRGKPTDTQYF.

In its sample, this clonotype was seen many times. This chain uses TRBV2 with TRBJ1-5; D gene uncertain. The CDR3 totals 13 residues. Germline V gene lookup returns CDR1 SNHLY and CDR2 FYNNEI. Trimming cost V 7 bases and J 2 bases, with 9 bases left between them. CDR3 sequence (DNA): TGTGCCAGCATGAATGAGGGCAATCAGCCCCAGCATTTT. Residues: CASMNEGNQPQHF.

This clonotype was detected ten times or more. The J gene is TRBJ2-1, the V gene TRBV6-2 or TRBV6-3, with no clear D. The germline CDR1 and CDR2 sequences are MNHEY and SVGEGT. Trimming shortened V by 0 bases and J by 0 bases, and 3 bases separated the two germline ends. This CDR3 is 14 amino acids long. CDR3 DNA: TGTGCCAGCAGTTACTCTTCCTCCTACAATGAGCAGTTCTTC. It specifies CASSYSSSYNEQFF.

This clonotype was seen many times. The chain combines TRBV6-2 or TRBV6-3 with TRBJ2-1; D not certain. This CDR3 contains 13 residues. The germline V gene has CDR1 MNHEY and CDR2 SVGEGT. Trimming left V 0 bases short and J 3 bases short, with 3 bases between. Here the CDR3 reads CASSYSDYNEQFF. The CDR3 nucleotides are TGTGCCAGCAGTTACTCGGACTACAATGAGCAGTTCTTC.

The CDR3 DNA reads as TGCGCCAGCAGCTCAGGCGACAGCCAAGAGACCCAGTACTTC. It is translated as CASSSGDSQETQYF. The rearrangement links TRBV5-1 to TRBJ2-5, with a weak D call TRBD1 (5 bases). CDR1 is SGHRS and CDR2 is YFSETQ in the germline V gene. V was shortened by 3 bases and J by 1 base, with 10 bases between the two germline ends. This CDR3 has 14 residues.

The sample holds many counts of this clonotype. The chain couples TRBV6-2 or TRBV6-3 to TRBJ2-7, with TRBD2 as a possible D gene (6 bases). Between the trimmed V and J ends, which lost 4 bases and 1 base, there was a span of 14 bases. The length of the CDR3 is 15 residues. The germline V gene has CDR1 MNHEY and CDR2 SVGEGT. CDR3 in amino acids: CASSSPVRGSYEQYF. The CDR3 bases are TGTGCCAGCAGTTCCCCCGTTCGGGGGTCCTACGAGCAGTACTTC.

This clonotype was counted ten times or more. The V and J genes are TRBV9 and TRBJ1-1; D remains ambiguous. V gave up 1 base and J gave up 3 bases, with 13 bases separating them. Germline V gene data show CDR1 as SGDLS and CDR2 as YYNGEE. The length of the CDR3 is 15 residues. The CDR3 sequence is CASSVSRDQDTEAFF. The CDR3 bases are TGTGCCAGCAGCGTAAGCCGGGATCAGGACACTGAAGCTTTCTTT.

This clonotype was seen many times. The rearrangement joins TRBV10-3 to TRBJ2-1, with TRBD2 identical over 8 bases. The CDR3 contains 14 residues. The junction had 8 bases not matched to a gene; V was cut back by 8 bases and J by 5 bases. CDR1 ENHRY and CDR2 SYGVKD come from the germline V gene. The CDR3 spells CAIEGGGSHNEQFF. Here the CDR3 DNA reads TGTGCCATCGAAGGCGGGGGGTCCCACAATGAGCAGTTCTTC.

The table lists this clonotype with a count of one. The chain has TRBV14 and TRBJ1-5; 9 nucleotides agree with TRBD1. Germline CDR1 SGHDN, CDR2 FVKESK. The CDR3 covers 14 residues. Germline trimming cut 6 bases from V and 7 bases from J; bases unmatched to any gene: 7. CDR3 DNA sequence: TGTGCCAGCAGAAAAACAGGGGGCGGGCAGCCCCAGCATTTT. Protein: CASRKTGGGQPQHF.

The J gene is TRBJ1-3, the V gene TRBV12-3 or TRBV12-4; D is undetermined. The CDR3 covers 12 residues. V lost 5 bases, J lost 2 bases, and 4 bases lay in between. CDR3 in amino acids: CASSRAGNTIYF. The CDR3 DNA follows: TGTGCCAGCAGTCGCGCTGGAAACACCATATATTTT.

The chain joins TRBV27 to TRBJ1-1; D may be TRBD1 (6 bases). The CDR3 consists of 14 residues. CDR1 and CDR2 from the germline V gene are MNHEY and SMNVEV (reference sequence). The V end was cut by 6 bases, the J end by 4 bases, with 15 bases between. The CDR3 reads CASSLGGWSTEAFF. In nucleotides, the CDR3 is TGTGCCAGCAGCCTGGGGGGCTGGAGCACTGAAGCTTTCTTT.